This T cell receptor (beta chain) was obtained from a study of CD8+CD57+ T cells in acquired aplastic anemia. This clonotype was detected only a few times. Antigen: not known. Whole-study findings and limits: The study identified almost 30 CD8+ CDR3 sequences shared by patients and controls.

Patients included in sequencing had previously demonstrated CD8+CD57+ cell expansion by flow cytometry. The patients all had a severe acquired aplastic anemia diagnosis. The CDR3 totals 12 residues. Germline V CDR1 and CDR2: SGHRS, YFSETQ. V lost 5 bases, J lost 12 bases, and 14 bases lay in between. It was genomic DNA that served as the template for profiling TCR beta VDJ and CDR3. MiXCR, applied by TCRdb to the reads, yields one record per CDR3 protein. Of 150,000 to 170,000 distinct CDR3 sequences listed, about 48% are singletons. The chain has TRBV5-1 and TRBJ1-4; a possible D gene is TRBD1 (6 bases). This sequence originates from a human donor with aplastic anemia. Sequenced: sorted CD4+, CD8+, or CD8+CD57+ T cells (not recorded which) from PBMCs. The CDR3 reads CASSFNREELFF. The CDR3 nucleotides read TGCGCCAGCAGTTTCAACAGGGAGGAACTGTTTTTT.